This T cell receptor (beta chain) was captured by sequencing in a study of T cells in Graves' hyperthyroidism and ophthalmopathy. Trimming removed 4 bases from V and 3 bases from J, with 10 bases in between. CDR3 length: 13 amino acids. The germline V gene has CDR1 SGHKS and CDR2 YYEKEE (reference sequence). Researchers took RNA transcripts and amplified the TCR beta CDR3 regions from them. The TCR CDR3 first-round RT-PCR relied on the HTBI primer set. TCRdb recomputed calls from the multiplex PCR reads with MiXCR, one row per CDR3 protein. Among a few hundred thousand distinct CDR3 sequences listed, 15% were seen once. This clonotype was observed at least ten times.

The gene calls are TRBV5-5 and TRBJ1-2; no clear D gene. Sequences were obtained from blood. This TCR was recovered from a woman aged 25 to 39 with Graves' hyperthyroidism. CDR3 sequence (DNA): TGTGCCAGCAGCGGATCGCCTGACTATGGCTACACCTTC. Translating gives CASSGSPDYGYTF.